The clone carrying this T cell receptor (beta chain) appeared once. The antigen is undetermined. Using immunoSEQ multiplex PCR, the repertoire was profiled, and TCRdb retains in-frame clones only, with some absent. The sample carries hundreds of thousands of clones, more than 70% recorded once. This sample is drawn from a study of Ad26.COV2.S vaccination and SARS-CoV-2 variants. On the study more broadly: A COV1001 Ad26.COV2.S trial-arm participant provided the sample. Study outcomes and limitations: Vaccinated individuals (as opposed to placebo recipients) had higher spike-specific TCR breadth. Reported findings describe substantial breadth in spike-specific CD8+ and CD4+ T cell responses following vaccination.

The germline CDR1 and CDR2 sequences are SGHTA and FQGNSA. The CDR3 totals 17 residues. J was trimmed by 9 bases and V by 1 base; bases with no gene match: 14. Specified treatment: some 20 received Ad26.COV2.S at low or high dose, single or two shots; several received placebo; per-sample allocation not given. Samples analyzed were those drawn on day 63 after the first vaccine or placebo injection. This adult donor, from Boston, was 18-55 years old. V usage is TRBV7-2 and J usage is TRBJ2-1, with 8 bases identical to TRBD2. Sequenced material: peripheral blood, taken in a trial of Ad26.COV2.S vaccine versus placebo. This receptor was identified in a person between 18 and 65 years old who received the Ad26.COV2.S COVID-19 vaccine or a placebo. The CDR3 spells CASSLVFSVAGGGEQFF. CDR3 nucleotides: TGTGCCAGCAGCTTAGTCTTCTCCGTGGCGGGAGGAGGTGAGCAGTTCTTC.